What follows are 7 T cell receptor beta chains derived from one specimen sequenced in a study of T cells in Graves' hyperthyroidism and ophthalmopathy. TCR beta CDR3 regions were amplified from RNA. With the HTBI primer set, the TCR CDR3 went through a first round of RT-PCR. TCRdb used MiXCR to reprocess the multiplex PCR reads, holding one entry per CDR3 protein. The profile shows around 600,000 distinct CDR3 sequences, 13% to 15% of them singletons. The specimen sequenced was blood. The source of these receptors is a woman in her forties or fifties with Graves' ophthalmopathy.

The V and J genes are TRBV7-6 and TRBJ1-5, with a weak D call TRBD1 (6 bases). CDR1 and CDR2 (germline): SGHVS, FNYEAQ. Between the trimmed V and J ends, which lost 1 base and 2 bases, there was a span of 12 bases. The CDR3 contains 16 residues. The CDR3 here is CASSLGARQGNQPQHF. CDR3 in DNA: TGTGCCAGCAGCTTAGGGGCGAGACAGGGCAATCAGCCCCAGCATTTT. Combining the CDR3 with reference TRBV7-6 and TRBJ1-5 gives the whole variable domain GAGVSQSPRYKVTKRGQDVALRCDPISGHVSLYWYRQALGQGPEFLTYFNYEAQQDKSGLPNDRFSAERPEGSISTLTIQRTEQRDSAMYRCASSLGARQGNQPQHFGDGTRLSIL.

This clonotype has more than one count but fewer than ten. The V gene is TRBV14, the J gene TRBJ2-7; TRBD2 matches 12 bases. The CDR3 has 15 amino acids. CDR1 and CDR2 from the germline V gene are SGHDN and FVKESK. Trimming took 1 base from V and 7 from J; bases not matched to a gene: 5. The DNA for the CDR3 is TGTGCCAGCAGCCAAGCAAGACTAGCGGGAGTTGAGCAGTACTTC. Amino acids: CASSQARLAGVEQYF. The entire variable domain, with the rest obtained from reference TRBV14 and TRBJ2-7, is as follows: EAGVTQFPSHSVIEKGQTVTLRCDPISGHDNLYWYRRVMGKEIKFLLHFVKESKQDESGMPNNRFLAERTGGTYSTLKVQPAELEDSGVYFCASSQARLAGVEQYFGPGTRLTVT.

This clonotype was seen a few times. The gene calls are TRBV6-1 and TRBJ2-7, with 11 bases that match TRBD2. The V gene's germline CDR1 is MNHNS and CDR2 SASEGT. CDR3 length: 16 residues. The V segment lost 1 base and the J segment 4 bases; nucleotides outside the gene matches: 6. CDR3 bases: TGTGCCAGCAGTGAAGGCGTGGGGACTAGCGGATACGAGCAGTACTTC. Amino acid sequence: CASSEGVGTSGYEQYF.

This clonotype was found many times. V is TRBV20-1 and J is TRBJ2-7, with TRBD2 matching over 8 bases. The J segment lost 5 bases and the V segment lost 6 bases, leaving 15 bases of the junction unmatched. Looked up from germline, CDR1 is DFQATT and CDR2 is SNEGSKA (reference sequence). The CDR3 length is 15 residues. DNA for the CDR3: TGCAGTGCCAACCCACCGGGACTAGGGGTGAACGAGCAGTACTTC. Its protein is CSANPPGLGVNEQYF.

V is TRBV3-1 and J is TRBJ2-1; 13 nucleotides align to TRBD2. Per the germline V gene, CDR1 is LGHDT and CDR2 is YNNKEL (reference sequence). The CDR3 sequence is 16 residues long. The ends lost 3 bases at V and 5 bases at J; junction bases unmatched: 4. The CDR3 DNA follows: TGTGCCAGCAGCCAGGGACTAGCGGGAACGAACAATGAGCAGTTCTTC. Residues: CASSQGLAGTNNEQFF.

A note on this clonotype: The CDR3 end shows no conserved phenylalanine or tryptophan, and so a read error is likely. The chain employs TRBV4-2 and TRBJ2-1; no reliable D call. Germline CDR1 is LGHNA and CDR2 is YNFKEQ. The CDR3 has 13 amino acids. V lost 0 bases and J lost 5, with 5 bases in between. The CDR3 spells CASSQDFHNEQFS. The CDR3 DNA reads as TGTGCCAGCAGCCAAGACTTCCACAATGAGCAGTTCTCC.

The chain employs TRBV27 and TRBJ2-1, with 12 positions matching TRBD2. CDR1 and CDR2 (germline): MNHEY, SMNVEV (reference sequence). There are 17 residues in the CDR3. V shed 5 bases, J shed 6 bases, and the junction held 11 bases outside the gene matches. The CDR3 bases are TGTGCCAGCAGTCAGAGGTCTAGCGGGAGGGCGGTCAATGAGCAGTTCTTC. Residues: CASSQRSSGRAVNEQFF.